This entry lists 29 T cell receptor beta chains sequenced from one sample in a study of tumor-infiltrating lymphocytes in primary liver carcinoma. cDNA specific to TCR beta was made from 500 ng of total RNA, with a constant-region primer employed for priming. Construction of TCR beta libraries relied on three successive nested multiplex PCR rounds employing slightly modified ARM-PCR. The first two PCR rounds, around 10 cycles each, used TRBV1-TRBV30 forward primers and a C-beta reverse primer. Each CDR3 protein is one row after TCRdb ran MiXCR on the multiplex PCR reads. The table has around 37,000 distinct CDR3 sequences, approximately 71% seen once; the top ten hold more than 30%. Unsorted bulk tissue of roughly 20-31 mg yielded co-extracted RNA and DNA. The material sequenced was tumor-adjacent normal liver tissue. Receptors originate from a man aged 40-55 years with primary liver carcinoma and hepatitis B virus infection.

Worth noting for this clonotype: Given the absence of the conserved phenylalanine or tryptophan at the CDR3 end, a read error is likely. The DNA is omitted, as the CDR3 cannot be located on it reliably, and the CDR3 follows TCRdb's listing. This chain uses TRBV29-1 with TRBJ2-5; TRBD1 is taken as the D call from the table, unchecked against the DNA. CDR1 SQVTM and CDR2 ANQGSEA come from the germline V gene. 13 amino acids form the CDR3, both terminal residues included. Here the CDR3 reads CSGQGVKVETQHL.

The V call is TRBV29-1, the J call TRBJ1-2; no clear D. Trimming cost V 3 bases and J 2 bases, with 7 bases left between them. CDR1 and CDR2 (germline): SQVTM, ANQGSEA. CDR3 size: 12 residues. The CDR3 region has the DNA TGCAGCGTTGAGCGGAGGAACTATGGCTACACCTTC. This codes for CSVERRNYGYTF.

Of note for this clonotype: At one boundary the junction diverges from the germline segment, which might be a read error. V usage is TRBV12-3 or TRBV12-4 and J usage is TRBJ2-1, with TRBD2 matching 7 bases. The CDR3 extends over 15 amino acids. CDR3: CASSLVGGSYIEQFF. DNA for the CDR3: TGTGCCAGCAGTTTAGTGGGCGGGAGCTACATTGAGCAGTTCTTC.

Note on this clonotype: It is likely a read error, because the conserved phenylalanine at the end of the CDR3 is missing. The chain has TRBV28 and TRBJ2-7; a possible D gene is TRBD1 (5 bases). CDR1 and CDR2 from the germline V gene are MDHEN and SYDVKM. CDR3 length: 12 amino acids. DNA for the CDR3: TGTGCTAGCAGGCCAATACAGGCCGAGCAGTACCTC. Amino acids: CASRPIQAEQYL.

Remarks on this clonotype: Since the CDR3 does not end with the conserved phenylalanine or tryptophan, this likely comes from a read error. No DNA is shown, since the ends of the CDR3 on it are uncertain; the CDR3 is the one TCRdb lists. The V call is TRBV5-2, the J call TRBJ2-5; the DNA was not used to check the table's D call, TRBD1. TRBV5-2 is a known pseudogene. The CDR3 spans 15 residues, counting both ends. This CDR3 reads CASNLDPGPQETQYL.

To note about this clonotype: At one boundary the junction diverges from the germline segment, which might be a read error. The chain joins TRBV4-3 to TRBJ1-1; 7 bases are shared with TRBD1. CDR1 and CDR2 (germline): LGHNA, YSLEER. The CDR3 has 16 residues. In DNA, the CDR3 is TGCGCCGGCAGCCAAGATCTAGGACAGGCGGTAACCGAAGCTTTCTTT. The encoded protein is CAGSQDLGQAVTEAFF.

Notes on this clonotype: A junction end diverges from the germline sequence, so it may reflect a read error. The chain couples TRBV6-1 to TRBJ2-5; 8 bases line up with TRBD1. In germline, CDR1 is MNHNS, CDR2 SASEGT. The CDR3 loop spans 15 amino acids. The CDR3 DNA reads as TGTGCCAGCAGTGAAATACCAGGGGGCCATGAGACACAGTACTTC. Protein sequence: CASSEIPGGHETQYF.

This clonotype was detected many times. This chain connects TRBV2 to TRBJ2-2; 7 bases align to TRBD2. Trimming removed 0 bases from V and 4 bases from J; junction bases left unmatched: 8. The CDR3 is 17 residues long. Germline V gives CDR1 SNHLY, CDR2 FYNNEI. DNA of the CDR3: TGTGCCAGCAGTGAAGCACGGCTAGCGGAGGCCACCGGGGAGCTGTTTTTT. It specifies CASSEARLAEATGELFF.

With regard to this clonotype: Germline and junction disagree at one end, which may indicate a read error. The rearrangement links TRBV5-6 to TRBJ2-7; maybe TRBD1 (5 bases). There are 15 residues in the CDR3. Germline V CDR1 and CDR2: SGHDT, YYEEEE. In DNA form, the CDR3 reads TGTGCCAGCAGCTTGGCTGGTGGACAAGCCTACGAGCAGTGCTTC. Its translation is CASSLAGGQAYEQCF. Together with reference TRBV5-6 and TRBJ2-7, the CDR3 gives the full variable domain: DAGVTQSPTHLIKTRGQQVTLRCSPKSGHDTVSWYQQALGQGPQFIFQYYEEEERQRGNFPDRFSGHQFPNYSSELNVNALLLGDSALYLCASSLAGGQAYEQCFGPGTRLTVT.

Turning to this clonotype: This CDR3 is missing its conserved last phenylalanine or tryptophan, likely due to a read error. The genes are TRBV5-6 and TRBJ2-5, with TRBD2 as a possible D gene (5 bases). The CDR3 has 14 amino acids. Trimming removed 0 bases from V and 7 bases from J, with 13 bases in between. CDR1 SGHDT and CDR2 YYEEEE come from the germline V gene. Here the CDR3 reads CASSLALSGGTQYL. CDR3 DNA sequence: TGTGCCAGCAGCTTGGCCCTTTCTGGAGGGACCCAGTACCTC.

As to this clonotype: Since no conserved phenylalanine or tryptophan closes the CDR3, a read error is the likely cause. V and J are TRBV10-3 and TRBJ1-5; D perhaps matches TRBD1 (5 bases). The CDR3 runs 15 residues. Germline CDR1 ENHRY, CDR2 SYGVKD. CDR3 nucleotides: TGTGTCATCAGTGAAGGTCAGGGCAGAGGGCGGCCCCAGCATTAT. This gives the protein CVISEGQGRGRPQHY.

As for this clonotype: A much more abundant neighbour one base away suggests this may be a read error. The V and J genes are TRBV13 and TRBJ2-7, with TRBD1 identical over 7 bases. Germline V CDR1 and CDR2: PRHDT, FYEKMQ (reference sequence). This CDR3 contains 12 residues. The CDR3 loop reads CVSSPRGGEQHF. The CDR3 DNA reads TGTGTCAGCAGCCCCCGAGGGGGCGAGCAGCACTTC.

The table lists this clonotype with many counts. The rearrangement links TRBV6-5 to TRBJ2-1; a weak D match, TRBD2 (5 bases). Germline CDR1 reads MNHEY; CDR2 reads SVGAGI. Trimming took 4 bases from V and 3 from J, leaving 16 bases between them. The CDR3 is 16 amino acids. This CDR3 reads CASSSKRAEIYNEQFF. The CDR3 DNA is TGTGCCAGCAGTTCGAAGCGAGCGGAGATCTACAATGAGCAGTTCTTC.

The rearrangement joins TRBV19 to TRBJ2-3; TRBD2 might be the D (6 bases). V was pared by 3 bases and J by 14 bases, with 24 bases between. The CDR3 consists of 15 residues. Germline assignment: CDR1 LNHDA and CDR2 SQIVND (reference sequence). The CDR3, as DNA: TGTGCCAGTAGTATCTCGGGACTTAACACAGATACGTGGTATTTT. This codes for CASSISGLNTDTWYF.

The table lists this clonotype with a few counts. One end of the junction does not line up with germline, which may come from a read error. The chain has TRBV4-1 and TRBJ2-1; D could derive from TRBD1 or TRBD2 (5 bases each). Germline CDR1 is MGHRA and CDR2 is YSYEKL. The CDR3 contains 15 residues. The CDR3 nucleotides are TGCGCCAGTAGCCATGGAGAGGGGTTCATCGGTGAGCAGTTCTTC. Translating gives CASSHGEGFIGEQFF.

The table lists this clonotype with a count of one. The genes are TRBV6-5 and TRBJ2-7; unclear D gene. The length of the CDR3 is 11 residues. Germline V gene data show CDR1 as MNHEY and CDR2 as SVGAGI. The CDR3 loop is CNSSSGREQYF. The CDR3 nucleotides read TGTAACAGCAGTTCGGGTCGCGAGCAGTACTTC.

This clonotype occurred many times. CDR3 protein: CASSFTGGFQAEQYF. The CDR3 DNA reads as TGCGCCAGCAGCTTTACAGGGGGGTTTCAGGCCGAGCAGTACTTC. The V gene is TRBV5-1, the J gene TRBJ2-7; 8 bases map to TRBD1. CDR1 and CDR2 from the germline V gene are SGHRS and YFSETQ. The CDR3 is 15 residues long. V lost 2 bases to trimming and J lost 6 bases; unmatched junction nucleotides: 10.

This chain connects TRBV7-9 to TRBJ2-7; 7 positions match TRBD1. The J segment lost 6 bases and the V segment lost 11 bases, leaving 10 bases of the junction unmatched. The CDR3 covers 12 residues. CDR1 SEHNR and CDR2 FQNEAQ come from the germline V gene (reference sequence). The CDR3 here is CACSQGQSEQYF. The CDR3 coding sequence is TGTGCCTGTAGCCAGGGACAGAGCGAGCAGTACTTC.

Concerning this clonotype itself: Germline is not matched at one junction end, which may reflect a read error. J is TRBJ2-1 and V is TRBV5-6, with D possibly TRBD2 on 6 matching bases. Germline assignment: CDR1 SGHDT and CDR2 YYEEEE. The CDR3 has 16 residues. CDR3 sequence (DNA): TGTGCCAGCAACTCGGTGCCGGGAGTCCCCTACAGTGAGCAGTTCTTC. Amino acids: CASNSVPGVPYSEQFF.

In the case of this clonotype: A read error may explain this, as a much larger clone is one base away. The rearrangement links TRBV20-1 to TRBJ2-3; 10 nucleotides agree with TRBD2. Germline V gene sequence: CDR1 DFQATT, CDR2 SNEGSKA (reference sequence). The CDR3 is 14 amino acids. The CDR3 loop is CNARPSGRADTQYF. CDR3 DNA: TGCAATGCTAGACCCAGCGGGAGGGCAGATACGCAGTATTTT.

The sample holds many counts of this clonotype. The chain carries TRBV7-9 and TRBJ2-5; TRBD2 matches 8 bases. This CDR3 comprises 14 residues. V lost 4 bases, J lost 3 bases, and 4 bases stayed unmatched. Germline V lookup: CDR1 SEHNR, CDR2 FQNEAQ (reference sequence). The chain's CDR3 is CASSSLAGEETQYF. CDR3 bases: TGTGCCAGCAGCTCCCTAGCGGGCGAAGAGACCCAGTACTTC.

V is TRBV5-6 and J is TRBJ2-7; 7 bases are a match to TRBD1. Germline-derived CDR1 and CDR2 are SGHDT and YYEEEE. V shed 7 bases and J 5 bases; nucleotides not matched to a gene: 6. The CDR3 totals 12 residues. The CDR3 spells CASCLTGNEQYF. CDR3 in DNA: TGTGCCAGCTGTCTGACAGGGAACGAGCAGTACTTC.

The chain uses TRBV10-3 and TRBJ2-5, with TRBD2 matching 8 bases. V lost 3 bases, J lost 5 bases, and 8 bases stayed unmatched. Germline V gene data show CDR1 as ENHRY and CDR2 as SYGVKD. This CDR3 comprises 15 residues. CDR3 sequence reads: CAISDHGGRWETQYF. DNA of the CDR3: TGTGCCATCAGTGACCATGGCGGGAGGTGGGAGACCCAGTACTTC.

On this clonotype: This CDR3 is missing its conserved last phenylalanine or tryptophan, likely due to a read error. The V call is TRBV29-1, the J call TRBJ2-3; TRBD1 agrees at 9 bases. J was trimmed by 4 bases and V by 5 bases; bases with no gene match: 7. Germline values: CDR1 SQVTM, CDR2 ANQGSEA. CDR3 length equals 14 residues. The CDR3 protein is CSVSWTGASDTQYY. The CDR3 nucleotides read TGCAGCGTTTCCTGGACAGGGGCATCAGATACGCAGTATTAT.

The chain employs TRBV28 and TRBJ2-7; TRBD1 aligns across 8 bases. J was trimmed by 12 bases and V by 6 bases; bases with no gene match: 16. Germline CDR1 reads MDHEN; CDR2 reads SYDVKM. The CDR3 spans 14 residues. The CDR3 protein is CASSRGQASYQLYF. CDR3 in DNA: TGTGCCAGCAGCCGGGGACAGGCCTCCTACCAGCTGTACTTC.

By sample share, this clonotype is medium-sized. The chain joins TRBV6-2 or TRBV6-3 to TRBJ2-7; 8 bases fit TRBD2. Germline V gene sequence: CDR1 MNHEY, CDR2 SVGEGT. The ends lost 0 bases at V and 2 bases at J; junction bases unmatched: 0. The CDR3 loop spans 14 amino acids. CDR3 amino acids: CASSYSTSAYEQYF. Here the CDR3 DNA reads TGTGCCAGCAGTTACTCGACTAGCGCCTACGAGCAGTACTTC.

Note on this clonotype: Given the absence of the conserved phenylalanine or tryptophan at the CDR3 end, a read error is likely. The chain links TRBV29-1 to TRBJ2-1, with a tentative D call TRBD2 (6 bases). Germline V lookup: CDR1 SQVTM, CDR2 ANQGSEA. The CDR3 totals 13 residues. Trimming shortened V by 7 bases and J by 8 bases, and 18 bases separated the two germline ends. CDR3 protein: CSAQRLGGDEQFI. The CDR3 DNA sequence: TGCAGCGCCCAAAGACTAGGAGGGGATGAGCAGTTCATC.

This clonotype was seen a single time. CDR3 DNA sequence: TGTGCCAGCAGTGAGATAGGGGGTACGTACAATGAGCAGTTCTTC. This gives the protein CASSEIGGTYNEQFF. The chain joins TRBV6-1 to TRBJ2-1, with a possible D match to TRBD1 (6 bases). The CDR3 is made up of 15 amino acids. The germline V and J ends were trimmed by 3 bases and 4 bases, with 13 bases remaining between them. Germline V gene lookup returns CDR1 MNHNS and CDR2 SASEGT.

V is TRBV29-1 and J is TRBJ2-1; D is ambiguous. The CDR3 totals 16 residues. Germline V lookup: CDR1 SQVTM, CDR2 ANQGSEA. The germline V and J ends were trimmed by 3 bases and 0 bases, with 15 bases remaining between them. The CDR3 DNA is TGCAGCGTTGATCTTCTGGATGCCTGCTCCTACAATGAGCAGTTCTTC. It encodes CSVDLLDACSYNEQFF.